The 24 T cell receptor beta chains below were found in one sample sequenced in a study of T cell responses to AZD1222 COVID-19 vaccine. TCRdb's copy holds only in-frame clones and misses some; the assay was immunoSEQ multiplex PCR. The data hold over 85,000 clones, with approximately 90% observed a single time. The sequencing here drew on peripheral blood, taken 28 days after the second AZD1222 dose. The origin of the receptors is an adult who received the AZD1222 COVID-19 vaccine.

The chain links TRBV4-1 to TRBJ1-1, with 9 bases matching TRBD1. Germline values: CDR1 MGHRA, CDR2 YSYEKL. CDR3 length equals 17 residues. J was trimmed by 5 bases and V by 0 bases; bases with no gene match: 10. The CDR3 nucleotides read TGCGCCAGCAGCCAAGATTACGGACAGGGGTTGATGACTGAAGCTTTCTTT. It encodes CASSQDYGQGLMTEAFF.

The chain recombines TRBV4-1 with TRBJ2-5; TRBD2 aligns across 10 bases. Germline trimming cut 0 bases from V and 5 bases from J; bases unmatched to any gene: 3. From germline, CDR1 is MGHRA and CDR2 YSYEKL. The CDR3 sequence is 15 residues long. The CDR3 DNA reads as TGCGCCAGCAGCCAAGAGCCTAGCGGGGGCGAGACCCAGTACTTC. This encodes CASSQEPSGGETQYF.

The chain joins TRBV5-1 to TRBJ2-5, with TRBD2 identical over 11 bases. Germline V gene lookup returns CDR1 SGHRS and CDR2 YFSETQ. The CDR3 runs 18 residues. With V trimmed by 4 bases and J by 0 bases, 11 bases remained unmatched. CDR3 region: CASSRPSLAGEYQETQYF. CDR3 DNA sequence: TGCGCCAGCAGCAGACCTTCACTAGCGGGAGAGTACCAAGAGACCCAGTACTTC.

This sequence joins TRBV5-1 and TRBJ1-4; D may be TRBD1 (6 bases). CDR1 SGHRS and CDR2 YFSETQ come from the germline V gene. V was pared by 4 bases and J by 0 bases, with 13 bases between. The CDR3 length is 16 residues. CDR3 bases: TGCGCCAGCAGCCCGACAGGATTTGCAACTAATGAAAAACTGTTTTTT. Translated: CASSPTGFATNEKLFF.

CDR3: CASRRTEGNTGELFF. The CDR3 bases are TGCGCCAGCAGAAGGACAGAAGGAAACACCGGGGAGCTGTTTTTT. V usage is TRBV5-1 and J usage is TRBJ2-2, with D possibly TRBD1 on 6 matching bases. Between the trimmed V and J ends, which lost 5 bases and 2 bases, there was a span of 13 bases. The CDR3 totals 15 residues. The germline V gene has CDR1 SGHRS and CDR2 YFSETQ.

The chain recombines TRBV28 with TRBJ1-2; D unresolved. The CDR3 has 12 residues. The ends were cut back, 3 bases at V and 0 bases at J, with 2 bases in the middle. Germline CDR1 MDHEN, CDR2 SYDVKM. Written as DNA, the CDR3 is TGTGCCAGCAGTTTCCCTAACTATGGCTACACCTTC. Translation gives CASSFPNYGYTF.

This clone was recorded once. This chain joins TRBV19 and TRBJ1-1, with 9 bases lining up with TRBD1. The CDR3 has 14 amino acids. Germline CDR1 reads LNHDA; CDR2 reads SQIVND (reference sequence). V trimming: 4 bases; J trimming: 5 bases; junction bases outside the gene matches: 5. CDR3 sequence: CASSKGQGGTEAFF. The CDR3 DNA reads as TGTGCCAGTAGTAAGGGACAGGGAGGAACTGAAGCTTTCTTT.

The chain has TRBV12-3 or TRBV12-4 and TRBJ1-1; D is unclear. Trimming cost V 6 bases and J 5 bases, with 13 bases left between them. This CDR3 spans 13 amino acids. CDR3 in DNA: TGTGCCAGCAGCACGACATTGTTGACTGAAGCTTTCTTT. Translating it yields CASSTTLLTEAFF.

This chain joins TRBV7-9 and TRBJ2-1; TRBD1 agrees at 10 bases. CDR1 SEHNR and CDR2 FQNEAQ come from the germline V gene (reference sequence). This CDR3 is 14 amino acids long. J lost 9 bases, V lost 5 bases, and 7 bases had no gene match. DNA for the CDR3: TGTGCCAGCAGCCCCTGGACAGGGGGGCGTGAGCAGTTCTTC. This gives the protein CASSPWTGGREQFF.

This rearrangement joins TRBV5-5 to TRBJ1-2; 7 nucleotides agree with TRBD1. The CDR3 sequence is 17 residues long. CDR1 is SGHKS and CDR2 is YYEKEE in the germline V gene (reference sequence). Trimming at V came to 2 bases and at J to 1 base, leaving 11 bases not matched to a gene. CDR3 region: CASSFIPRTGLNYGYTF. The CDR3 nucleotides read TGTGCCAGCAGCTTCATTCCCCGGACAGGCCTTAACTATGGCTACACCTTC. The entire variable domain, with the rest obtained from reference TRBV5-5 and TRBJ1-2, is as follows: DAGVTQSPTHLIKTRGQQVTLRCSPISGHKSVSWYQQVLGQGPQFIFQYYEKEERGRGNFPDRFSARQFPNYSSELNVNALLLGDSALYLCASSFIPRTGLNYGYTFGSGTRLTVV.

The chain couples TRBV11-2 to TRBJ2-2; unclear D gene. V was pared by 0 bases and J by 5 bases, with 10 bases between. CDR1 is SGHAT, CDR2 FQNNGV, per germline. The CDR3 runs 15 residues. Here the CDR3 DNA reads TGTGCCAGCAGCTTAGATCTAGGGATGACCGGGGAGCTGTTTTTT. Translated, it gives CASSLDLGMTGELFF.

The chain couples TRBV10-3 to TRBJ1-1; perhaps TRBD1 as D (6 bases). The germline CDR1 and CDR2 sequences are ENHRY and SYGVKD. Between the trimmed V and J ends, which lost 10 bases and 0 bases, there was a span of 12 bases. The CDR3 extends over 13 amino acids. CDR3 bases: TGTGCCACTTACAGGGAAATGAACACTGAAGCTTTCTTT. Translated, it gives CATYREMNTEAFF.

The chain joins TRBV29-1 to TRBJ2-7, with D possibly TRBD2 on 5 matching bases. This CDR3 spans 12 amino acids. Looked up from germline, CDR1 is SQVTM and CDR2 is ANQGSEA. Trimming shortened V by 5 bases and J by 6 bases, and 14 bases separated the two germline ends. The CDR3 sequence: CSVRAAVSEQYF. CDR3 nucleotides: TGCAGCGTTAGGGCAGCGGTATCCGAGCAGTACTTC.

V usage is TRBV18 and J usage is TRBJ2-7; D possibly corresponds to TRBD1 (5 bases). This CDR3 comprises 15 residues. Between the trimmed V and J ends, which lost 1 base and 5 bases, there was a span of 15 bases. The germline gives CDR1 KGHSH, CDR2 LQKENI. CDR3 loop: CASSPRAGNLNEQYF. CDR3 sequence (DNA): TGTGCCAGCTCACCACGGGCAGGGAATCTGAACGAGCAGTACTTC.

The genes are TRBV28 and TRBJ1-2, with a tentative D call TRBD1 (5 bases). The germline V gene has CDR1 MDHEN and CDR2 SYDVKM. V was clipped by 3 bases and J by 7 bases, with 12 bases between them. This CDR3 has 13 residues. CDR3 nucleotide sequence: TGTGCCAGCAGTTTTCAGACAGCCCCTGGCTACACCTTC. Protein sequence: CASSFQTAPGYTF.

J is TRBJ2-1 and V is TRBV3-1 (or the pseudogene TRBV3-2), with 9 bases lining up with TRBD2. The germline CDR1 and CDR2 sequences are LGHDT and YNNKEL (reference sequence). The CDR3 contains 15 residues. J lost 5 bases, V lost 1 base, and 3 bases had no gene match. The CDR3 protein is CASSQVAGADNEQFF. The CDR3 nucleotides are TGTGCCAGCAGCCAAGTAGCGGGGGCCGACAATGAGCAGTTCTTC.

The genes are TRBV3-1 (or the pseudogene TRBV3-2) and TRBJ2-5; 7 bases align to TRBD1. This CDR3 is built from 15 residues. J lost 9 bases, V lost 4 bases, and 14 bases had no gene match. Per germline, CDR1 LGHDT and CDR2 YNNKEL (reference sequence). In nucleotides, the CDR3 is TGTGCCAGCAGCCCCCCAAGAGGGGGCGCCGAGGCCCAGTACTTC. Translating it yields CASSPPRGGAEAQYF.

The J gene is TRBJ1-2, the V gene TRBV3-1 (or the pseudogene TRBV3-2), with D possibly matching TRBD1 (6 bases). V dropped 4 bases and J dropped 5 bases, with 17 bases sitting between them. Germline loops: CDR1 LGHDT, CDR2 YNNKEL (reference sequence). This CDR3 spans 15 amino acids. The CDR3 region has the DNA TGTGCCAGCAGCCCCTCCCCGGGGGGCAGGTATGGCTACACCTTC. Its translation: CASSPSPGGRYGYTF.

The V and J genes are TRBV7-2 and TRBJ1-1, with 8 positions matching TRBD1. Trimming removed 5 bases from V and 5 bases from J; junction bases left unmatched: 7. Germline CDR1 and CDR2: SGHTA and FQGNSA. This CDR3 comprises 14 residues. CDR3 amino acids: CASSLRTGSTEAFF. CDR3 coding DNA: TGTGCCAGCAGCCTCCGGACAGGGAGTACTGAAGCTTTCTTT.

The CDR3 region is CASSFMVAGGTDTQYF. For the CDR3, the DNA is TGTGCCAGCAGTTTTATGGTAGCGGGAGGCACAGATACGCAGTATTTT. This chain connects TRBV27 to TRBJ2-3; TRBD2 matches at 9 bases. The V and J ends lost 3 bases and 1 base, in that order; junction bases with no gene match: 5. The CDR3 runs 16 residues. Looked up from germline, CDR1 is MNHEY and CDR2 is SMNVEV (reference sequence).

The genes are TRBV27 and TRBJ1-5; 7 bases agree with TRBD1. Germline CDR1 is MNHEY and CDR2 is SMNVEV (reference sequence). V was pared by 2 bases and J by 4 bases, with 5 bases of the junction left unmatched. The length of the CDR3 is 15 residues. The CDR3 coding sequence is TGTGCCAGCAGTTTAGGGGCGACAGGGAATCAGCCCCAGCATTTT. It codes for CASSLGATGNQPQHF.

With respect to this clone: The junction does not match germline at one end; this may be a read error. This chain links TRBV7-7 with TRBJ2-6, with D possibly being TRBD1 or TRBD2 (5 bases each). Germline V gives CDR1 SSHAT, CDR2 FNYEAQ (reference sequence). CDR3 size: 16 residues. This CDR3 reads CASSWGRGSGANVLTF. The CDR3 region has the DNA TGTGCTAGCAGCTGGGGCCGGGGTTCTGGGGCCAACGTCCTGACTTTC.

V usage is TRBV10-2 and J usage is TRBJ1-5; D unclear. CDR1 is WSHSY and CDR2 is SAAADI in the germline V gene. This CDR3 contains 14 residues. V lost 8 bases to trimming and J lost 0 bases, with 11 bases between them. The CDR3 nucleotides are TGCGCCAGCGGAGAGGCGTCTAGCAATCAGCCCCAGCATTTT. Translation gives CASGEASSNQPQHF.

This chain connects TRBV12-3 or TRBV12-4 to TRBJ1-2, with D uncertain. Deletions cut 2 bases from V and 7 bases from J, with 8 bases between. CDR3 length: 12 amino acids. CDR3 region: CASSLSVSGYTF. CDR3 coding DNA: TGTGCCAGCAGTTTAAGTGTTAGTGGCTACACCTTC.